These T cell receptor beta chains were read from a single sample in a study of identical twins. TCRdb recomputed calls from the 5' RACE reads with MiXCR, one row per CDR3 protein. The table includes hundreds of thousands of distinct CDR3 sequences, 21% detected once. This sample was also put to use in a study of T cells expressing NK-cell markers.

The specimen sequenced was PBMCs. These receptors were collected from a woman in her late teens or twenties in good health. Each CDR3 is given with its conserved first and last residue. The D gene is left open where the match is weak. Size is omitted from some rows. Given values are once, few, many or a class for expanded clones.

D,size,J,V,CDR3,DNA
.,.,TRBJ1-1,TRBV18,CASSPQQGWGEAFF,TGTGCCAGCTCACCACAGCAGGGGTGGGGTGAAGCTTTCTTT
.,few,TRBJ2-3,TRBV6-5,CASSLIEDGLGTDTQYF,TGTGCCAGCAGTCTCATCGAGGACGGACTTGGCACAGATACGCAGTATTTT
TRBD1,many,TRBJ2-5,TRBV29-1,CSVGGTGRETQYF,TGCAGCGTCGGAGGGACAGGGCGAGAGACCCAGTACTTC
.,few,TRBJ2-1,TRBV20-1,CSARRLDNEQFF,TGCAGTGCTAGGAGACTTGACAATGAGCAGTTCTTC
TRBD1,.,TRBJ1-5,TRBV10-3,CAISSTGVEQPQHF,TGTGCCATCAGCTCCACAGGGGTAGAACAGCCCCAGCATTTT
TRBD2,many,TRBJ2-5,TRBV24-1,CATSDPHGGGETQYF,TGTGCCACCAGTGACCCACACGGCGGGGGAGAGACCCAGTACTTC
TRBD1,many,TRBJ1-5,TRBV5-6,CASSYGTGANQPQHF,TGTGCCAGCAGCTACGGGACAGGGGCCAATCAGCCCCAGCATTTT
.,.,TRBJ2-7,TRBV5-5,CATWDSSSYEQYF,TGTGCCACCTGGGACTCCAGCTCCTACGAGCAGTACTTC
.,.,TRBJ2-7,TRBV7-9,CASSLVPTRGQYF,TGTGCCAGCAGCTTAGTCCCCACCCGAGGGCAGTACTTC
TRBD1,.,TRBJ2-7,TRBV25-1,CASSVGRGLSYEQYF,TGTGCCAGCAGTGTTGGCAGGGGGCTCTCCTACGAGCAGTACTTC
TRBD1,.,TRBJ2-7,TRBV6-6,CASSPGQEYEQYF,TGTGCCAGCAGTCCGGGACAGGAATACGAGCAGTACTTC
TRBD2,few,TRBJ2-5,TRBV12-3/TRBV12-4,CASSLEAGVGETQYF,TGTGCCAGCAGTTTAGAGGCGGGAGTTGGTGAGACCCAGTACTTC
TRBD2,.,TRBJ2-1,TRBV11-2,CASSFEGRAVNEQFF,TGTGCCAGCAGCTTCGAGGGGAGGGCCGTAAATGAGCAGTTCTTC
TRBD2,many,TRBJ2-1,TRBV20-1,CSAFSPQRGDEQFF,TGCAGTGCTTTTTCACCGCAGCGGGGGGATGAGCAGTTCTTC
TRBD2,many,TRBJ2-1,TRBV29-1,CSVDLAGGHNEQFF,TGCAGCGTTGATCTAGCGGGAGGGCACAATGAGCAGTTCTTC
TRBD2,.,TRBJ2-5,TRBV20-1,CSARETGLAETQYF,TGCAGTGCTAGAGAAACCGGACTAGCGGAGACCCAGTACTTC
.,.,TRBJ2-1,TRBV6-2/TRBV6-3,CASRTPGGRNEQFF,TGTGCCAGCAGGACACCCGGGGGGCGCAATGAGCAGTTCTTC
.,few,TRBJ1-6,TRBV9,CASSPTWGNSPLHF,TGTGCCAGCAGCCCAACCTGGGGTAATTCACCCCTCCACTTT
TRBD2,.,TRBJ2-1,TRBV20-1,CSASNGGSSYNEQFF,TGCAGTGCTAGTAATGGCGGGAGCTCCTACAATGAGCAGTTCTTC
.,few,TRBJ1-1,TRBV13,CASRRSGNTEAFF,TGTGCCAGCAGGCGATCCGGGAACACTGAAGCTTTCTTT
TRBD2,.,TRBJ2-1,TRBV3-1,CASSRFTSGSDEQFF,TGTGCCAGCAGCCGTTTTACTAGCGGGAGCGATGAGCAGTTCTTC
.,.,TRBJ1-5,TRBV20-1,CSARDRVGSNQPQHF,TGCAGTGCTAGAGACAGGGTTGGTAGCAATCAGCCCCAGCATTTT
.,.,TRBJ2-3,TRBV2,CASRPGQGGIADTQYF,TGTGCCAGCAGACCCGGACAGGGAGGGATCGCAGATACGCAGTATTTT
TRBD1,many,TRBJ2-7,TRBV6-1,CASSGTGVYEQYF,TGTGCCAGCAGTGGGACAGGGGTCTACGAGCAGTACTTC
.,.,TRBJ2-4,TRBV20-1,CSARAPEGIPIQYF,TGCAGTGCTAGAGCCCCCGAGGGAATTCCCATTCAGTACTTC
TRBD2,.,TRBJ2-7,TRBV5-1,CASSLRTPGPSVLAGGYEQYF,TGCGCCAGCAGCTTACGCACCCCGGGACCCTCGGTCCTAGCGGGAGGATACGAGCAGTACTTC
TRBD1,.,TRBJ2-7,TRBV5-1,CASSSGQGDVEQYF,TGCGCCAGCAGCTCCGGACAGGGAGATGTCGAGCAGTACTTC
TRBD2,few,TRBJ2-7,TRBV7-6,CASSLADSGNHEQYF,TGTGCCAGCAGCTTAGCCGATAGCGGGAACCACGAGCAGTACTTC
.,.,TRBJ1-5,TRBV12-3/TRBV12-4,CASSLASGDQPQHF,TGTGCCAGCAGTTTAGCCAGCGGAGATCAGCCCCAGCATTTT
TRBD2,many,TRBJ2-1,TRBV20-1,CSASLAGGGEQFF,TGCAGTGCTAGCCTAGCGGGAGGCGGTGAGCAGTTCTTC
.,.,TRBJ2-5,TRBV20-1,CSATRTAWETQYF,TGCAGTGCTACCCGAACTGCCTGGGAGACCCAGTACTTC
.,.,TRBJ2-6,TRBV12-3/TRBV12-4,CASSPDGSLTF,TGTGCCAGCAGTCCGGACGGCTCCTTGACTTTC